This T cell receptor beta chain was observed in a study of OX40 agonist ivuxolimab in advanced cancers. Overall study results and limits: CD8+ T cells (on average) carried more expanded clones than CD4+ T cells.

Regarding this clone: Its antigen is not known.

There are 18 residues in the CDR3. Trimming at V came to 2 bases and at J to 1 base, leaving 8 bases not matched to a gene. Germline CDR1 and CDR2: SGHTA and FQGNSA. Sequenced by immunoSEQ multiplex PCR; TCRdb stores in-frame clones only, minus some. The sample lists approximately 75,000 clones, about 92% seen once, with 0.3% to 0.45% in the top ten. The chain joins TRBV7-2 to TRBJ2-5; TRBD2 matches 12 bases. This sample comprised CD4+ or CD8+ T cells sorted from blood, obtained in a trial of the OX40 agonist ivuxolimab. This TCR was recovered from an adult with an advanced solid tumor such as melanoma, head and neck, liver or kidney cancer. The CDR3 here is CASSLRLLAGGFQETQYF. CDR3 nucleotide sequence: TGTGCCAGCAGCTTAAGACTACTAGCGGGAGGATTCCAAGAGACCCAGTACTTC.